A selection of T cell receptor beta chains follows, all from one sample in a study of blood T cell repertoires in COVID-19. Method: immunoSEQ multiplex PCR; TCRdb's copy keeps in-frame clones and lacks some. The table shows about 350,000 clones, with approximately 90% occurring only once. Sample: peripheral blood. Source of these receptors: a woman aged 55-75 years with COVID-19, enrolled during active disease. CDR3s include the opening cysteine and the closing phenylalanine or tryptophan. The D gene is left open where the match is weak. Clone size is given for some rows only: seen once, a few or many times, or a class if the clone is expanded.

CDR3	DNA	D	size	V	J
CASSPGQKETQYF	TGTGCCAGCTCACCGGGACAAAAGGAGACCCAGTACTTC	-	-	TRBV18	TRBJ2-5
CASSIDTLGTGEAFF	TGTGCCAGTAGTATAGATACCCTAGGGACAGGCGAAGCTTTCTTT	TRBD1	-	TRBV19	TRBJ1-1
CASSRETGATVGTQYF	TGCGCCAGCAGCCGTGAGACAGGGGCCACTGTCGGGACCCAGTACTTC	TRBD1	-	TRBV5-1	TRBJ2-5
CASSHTGTQNQPQHF	TGTGCCAGCAGTCATACAGGGACACAAAATCAGCCCCAGCATTTT	-	-	TRBV28	TRBJ1-5
CASSTRLAAGGSYNEQFF	TGTGCCAGCAGCACCCGCCTTGCTGCGGGGGGATCCTACAATGAGCAGTTCTTC	TRBD2	-	TRBV11-2	TRBJ2-1
CASSYMTGGDEKLFF	TGTGCCAGCAGTTACATGACAGGGGGCGATGAAAAACTGTTTTTT	TRBD1	-	TRBV6-6	TRBJ1-4
CASSDAATDTQYF	TGTGCCAGCAGTGATGCGGCCACAGATACGCAGTATTTT	-	-	TRBV6-1	TRBJ2-3
CASTPRGTDTQYF	TGTGCCAGCACACCCCGCGGCACAGATACGCAGTATTTT	-	-	TRBV12-3/TRBV12-4	TRBJ2-3
CATSLGGQGAREQFF	TGTGCCACCAGTCTAGGAGGACAGGGGGCGCGTGAGCAGTTCTTC	TRBD1	-	TRBV24-1	TRBJ2-1
CASSQDGQFYGYTF	TGTGCCAGCAGCCAAGATGGACAGTTCTATGGCTACACCTTC	-	-	TRBV3-1/TRBV3-2	TRBJ1-2
CASSPRLQSNQPQHF	TGTGCCAGCAGTCCCCGTTTACAGAGCAATCAGCCCCAGCATTTT	-	-	TRBV6-6	TRBJ1-5
CASSSPPGQGFTDTQYF	TGCGCCAGCAGCTCTCCACCGGGACAGGGGTTCACAGATACGCAGTATTTT	TRBD1	-	TRBV5-1	TRBJ2-3
CASSMSQYNSPLHF	TGTGCCAGTAGTATGTCGCAGTATAATTCACCCCTCCACTTT	-	-	TRBV19	TRBJ1-6
CASSLGQPTDTQYF	TGTGCCAGCAGCTTGGGACAACCCACAGATACGCAGTATTTT	-	-	TRBV2	TRBJ2-3
CASSPRLAGGHNEQFF	TGTGCCAGCAGTCCACGCCTAGCGGGGGGCCACAATGAGCAGTTCTTC	TRBD2	-	TRBV2	TRBJ2-1
CASSRGNEKLFF	TGTGCCAGTTCCAGGGGTAATGAAAAACTGTTTTTT	-	-	TRBV19	TRBJ1-4
CASSRTLRARGSPLHF	TGTGCCAGCAGCCGAACCTTGAGAGCCCGGGGATCACCCCTCCACTTT	-	once	TRBV11-2	TRBJ1-6
CASSSGPPANVLTF	TGTGCCAGCAGCTCAGGGCCCCCGGCCAACGTCCTGACTTTC	-	-	TRBV11-3	TRBJ2-6
CATSREGGRAQGKLFF	TGTGCCACCAGCAGAGAGGGAGGGAGGGCCCAAGGAAAACTGTTTTTT	-	-	TRBV15	TRBJ1-4
CGSHDRDTEAFF	TGTGGCAGTCACGATCGGGACACTGAAGCTTTCTTT	-	-	TRBV6-6	TRBJ1-1
CASSATGLHQPQHF	TGTGCCAGCAGCGCGACAGGGCTTCATCAGCCCCAGCATTTT	TRBD1	once	TRBV7-9	TRBJ1-5
CASSSQGALATNEKLFF	TGTGCCAGCAGCTCCCAGGGGGCCCTTGCAACTAATGAAAAACTGTTTTTT	TRBD1	few	TRBV5-4	TRBJ1-4
CASSLDQSQVEQYF	TGTGCCAGCAGCTTAGACCAATCGCAGGTCGAGCAGTACTTC	-	-	TRBV11-2	TRBJ2-7
CASSLDLQGGNGYTF	TGCGCCAGCAGCTTGGATTTACAGGGCGGCAATGGCTACACCTTC	-	once	TRBV5-1	TRBJ1-2
CSVETSSGANVLTF	TGCAGCGTCGAAACCAGCTCTGGGGCCAACGTCCTGACTTTC	-	-	TRBV29-1	TRBJ2-6
CASSPQGAAEAFF	TGTGCCAGCAGCCCGCAGGGGGCTGCTGAAGCTTTCTTT	TRBD1	-	TRBV7-3	TRBJ1-1
CACITQGGFTDTQYF	TGTGCCTGCATTACTCAGGGGGGCTTCACAGATACGCAGTATTTT	-	-	TRBV30	TRBJ2-3
CASSHPGGSFNQPQHF	TGCGCCAGCAGCCATCCCGGGGGGTCCTTCAATCAGCCCCAGCATTTT	-	-	TRBV4-1	TRBJ1-5
CASRGDSLNYGYTF	TGTGCCAGCAGAGGGGACAGCCTCAACTATGGCTACACCTTC	TRBD1	-	TRBV2	TRBJ1-2